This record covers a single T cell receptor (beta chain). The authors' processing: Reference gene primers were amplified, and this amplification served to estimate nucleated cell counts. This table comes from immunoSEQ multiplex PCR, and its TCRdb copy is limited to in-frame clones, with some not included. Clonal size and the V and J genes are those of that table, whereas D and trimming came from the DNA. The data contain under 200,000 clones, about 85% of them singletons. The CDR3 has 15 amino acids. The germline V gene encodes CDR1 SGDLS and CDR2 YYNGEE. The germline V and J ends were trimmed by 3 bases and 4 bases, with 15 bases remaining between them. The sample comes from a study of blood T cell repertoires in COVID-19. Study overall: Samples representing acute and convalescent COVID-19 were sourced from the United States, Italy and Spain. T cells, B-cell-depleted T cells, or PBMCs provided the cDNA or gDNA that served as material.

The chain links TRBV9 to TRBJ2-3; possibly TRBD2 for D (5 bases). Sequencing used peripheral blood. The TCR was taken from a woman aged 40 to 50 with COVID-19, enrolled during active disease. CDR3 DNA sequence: TGTGCCAGCAGCGCAATAGGTAGCGCCCCAGATACGCAGTATTTT. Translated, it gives CASSAIGSAPDTQYF.